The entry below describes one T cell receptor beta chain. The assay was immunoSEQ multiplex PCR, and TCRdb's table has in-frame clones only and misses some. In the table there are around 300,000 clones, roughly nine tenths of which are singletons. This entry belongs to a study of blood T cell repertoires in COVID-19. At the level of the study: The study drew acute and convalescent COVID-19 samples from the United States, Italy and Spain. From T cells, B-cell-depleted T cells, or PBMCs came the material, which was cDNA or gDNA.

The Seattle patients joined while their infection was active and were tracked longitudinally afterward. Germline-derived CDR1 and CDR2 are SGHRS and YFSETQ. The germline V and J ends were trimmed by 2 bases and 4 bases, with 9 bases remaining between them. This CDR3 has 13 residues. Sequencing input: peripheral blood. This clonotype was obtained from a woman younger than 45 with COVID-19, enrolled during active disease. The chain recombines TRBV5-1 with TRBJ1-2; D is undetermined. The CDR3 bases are TGCGCCAGCAGCTTCGAGGTGGCCTATGGCTACACCTTC. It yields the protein CASSFEVAYGYTF.